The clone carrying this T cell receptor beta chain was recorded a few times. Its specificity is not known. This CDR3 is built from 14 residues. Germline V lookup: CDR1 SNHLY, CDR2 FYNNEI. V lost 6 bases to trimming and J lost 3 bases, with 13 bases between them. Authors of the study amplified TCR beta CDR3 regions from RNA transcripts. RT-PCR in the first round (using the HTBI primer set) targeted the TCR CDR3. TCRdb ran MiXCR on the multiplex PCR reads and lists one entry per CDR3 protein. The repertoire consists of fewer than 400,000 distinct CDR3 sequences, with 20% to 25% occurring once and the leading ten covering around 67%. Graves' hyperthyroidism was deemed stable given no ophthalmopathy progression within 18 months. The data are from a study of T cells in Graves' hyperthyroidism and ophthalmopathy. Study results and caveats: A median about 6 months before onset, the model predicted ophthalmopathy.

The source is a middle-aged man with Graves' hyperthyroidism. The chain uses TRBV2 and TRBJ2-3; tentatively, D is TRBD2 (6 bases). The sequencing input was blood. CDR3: CASSRRVSTDTQYF. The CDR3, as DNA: TGTGCCAGCAGCCGGAGGGTTAGTACAGATACGCAGTATTTT.